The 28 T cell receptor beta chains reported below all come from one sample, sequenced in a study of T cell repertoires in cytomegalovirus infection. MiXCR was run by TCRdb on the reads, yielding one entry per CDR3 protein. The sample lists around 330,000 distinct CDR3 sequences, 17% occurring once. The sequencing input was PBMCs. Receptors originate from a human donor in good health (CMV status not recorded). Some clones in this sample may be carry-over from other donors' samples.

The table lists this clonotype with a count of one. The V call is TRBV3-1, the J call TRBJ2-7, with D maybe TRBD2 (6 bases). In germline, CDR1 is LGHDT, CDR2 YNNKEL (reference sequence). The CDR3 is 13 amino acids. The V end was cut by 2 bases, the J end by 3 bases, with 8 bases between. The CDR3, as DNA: TGTGCCAGCAGCCAACTGGGGGGCTACGAGCAGTACTTC. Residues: CASSQLGGYEQYF.

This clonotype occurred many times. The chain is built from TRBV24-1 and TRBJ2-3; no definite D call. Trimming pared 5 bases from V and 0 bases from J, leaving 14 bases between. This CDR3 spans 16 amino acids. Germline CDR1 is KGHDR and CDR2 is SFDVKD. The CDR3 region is CATSGVSEPSTDTQYF. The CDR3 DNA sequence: TGTGCCACCAGTGGAGTGTCAGAGCCTAGCACAGATACGCAGTATTTT.

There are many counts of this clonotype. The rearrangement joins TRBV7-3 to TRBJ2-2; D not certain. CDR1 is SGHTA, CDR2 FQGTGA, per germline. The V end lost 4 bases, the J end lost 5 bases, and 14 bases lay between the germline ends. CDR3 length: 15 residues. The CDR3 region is CASSSLGGGTGELFF. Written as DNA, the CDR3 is TGTGCCAGCAGCTCCTTAGGCGGCGGAACCGGGGAGCTGTTTTTT.

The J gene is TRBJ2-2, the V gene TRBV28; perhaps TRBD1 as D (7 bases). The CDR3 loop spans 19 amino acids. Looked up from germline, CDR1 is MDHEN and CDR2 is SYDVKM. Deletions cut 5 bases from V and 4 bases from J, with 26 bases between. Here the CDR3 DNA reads TGTGCCAGCAGTCTCCGAGCCCCCGGCAGGGGGGACTTCACCGGGGAGCTGTTTTTT. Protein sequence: CASSLRAPGRGDFTGELFF.

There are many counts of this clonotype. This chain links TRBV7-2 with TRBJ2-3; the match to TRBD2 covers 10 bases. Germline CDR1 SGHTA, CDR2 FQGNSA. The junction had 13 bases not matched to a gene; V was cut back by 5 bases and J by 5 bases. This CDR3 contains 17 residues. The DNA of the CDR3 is TGTGCCAGCAGCATAGGAGCCGGGACTAGCGAGAGAGATACGCAGTATTTT. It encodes CASSIGAGTSERDTQYF.

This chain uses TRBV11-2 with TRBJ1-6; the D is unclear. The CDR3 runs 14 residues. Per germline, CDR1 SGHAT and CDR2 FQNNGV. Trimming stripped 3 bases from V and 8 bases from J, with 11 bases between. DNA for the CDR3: TGTGCCAGCAGCTTGGGGAGCAGGTATTCACCCCTCCACTTT. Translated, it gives CASSLGSRYSPLHF.

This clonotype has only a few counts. CDR3 loop: CASSQTGMNTEAFF. The DNA for the CDR3 is TGTGCCAGCAGCCAGACAGGTATGAACACTGAAGCTTTCTTT. J is TRBJ1-1 and V is TRBV3-1; D is perhaps TRBD1 (6 bases). This CDR3 comprises 14 residues. V was shortened by 3 bases and J by 0 bases, with 8 bases between the two germline ends. Germline V gene lookup returns CDR1 LGHDT and CDR2 YNNKEL (reference sequence).

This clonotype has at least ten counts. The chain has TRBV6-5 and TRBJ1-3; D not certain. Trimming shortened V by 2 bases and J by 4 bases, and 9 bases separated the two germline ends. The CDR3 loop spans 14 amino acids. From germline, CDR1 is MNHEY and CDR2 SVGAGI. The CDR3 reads CASSYDQRGNTIYF. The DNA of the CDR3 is TGTGCCAGCAGTTACGATCAACGGGGAAACACCATATATTTT.

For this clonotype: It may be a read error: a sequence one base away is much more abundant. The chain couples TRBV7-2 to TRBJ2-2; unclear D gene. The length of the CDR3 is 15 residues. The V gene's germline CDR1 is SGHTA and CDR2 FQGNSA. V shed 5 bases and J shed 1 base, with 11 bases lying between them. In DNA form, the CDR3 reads TGTGCCAGCAGCCCACTCGTGAGGAACACCGGGGAGCTGTTTTTT. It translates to CASSPLVRNTGELFF.

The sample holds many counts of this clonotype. The CDR3, as DNA: TGTGCCAGCAGTCCCCGGGGTAGCAATAATTCACCCCTCCACTTT. It encodes CASSPRGSNNSPLHF. V usage is TRBV12-3 or TRBV12-4 and J usage is TRBJ1-6; D uncertain. Trimming took 5 bases from V and 5 from J, leaving 13 bases between them. The CDR3 is 15 amino acids.

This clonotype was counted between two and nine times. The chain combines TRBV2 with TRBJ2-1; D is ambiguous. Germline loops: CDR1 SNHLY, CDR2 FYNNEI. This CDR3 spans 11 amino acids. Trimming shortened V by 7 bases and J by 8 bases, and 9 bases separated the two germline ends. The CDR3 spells CASNPWDEQFF. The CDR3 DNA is TGTGCCAGCAATCCATGGGATGAGCAGTTCTTC. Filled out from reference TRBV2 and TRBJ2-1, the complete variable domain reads EPEVTQTPSHQVTQMGQEVILRCVPISNHLYFYWYRQILGQKVEFLVSFYNNEISEKSEIFDDQFSVERPDGSNFTLKIRSTKLEDSAMYFCASNPWDEQFFGPGTRLTVL.

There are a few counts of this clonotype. CDR3 amino acids: CASSKVGTEAFF. As DNA, the CDR3 is TGTGCCAGCAGTAAAGTGGGAACTGAAGCTTTCTTT. The V gene is TRBV6-5, the J gene TRBJ1-1; no clear D. Trimming removed 5 bases from V and 5 bases from J, with 9 bases in between. Germline V gene lookup returns CDR1 MNHEY and CDR2 SVGAGI. The CDR3 has 12 residues.

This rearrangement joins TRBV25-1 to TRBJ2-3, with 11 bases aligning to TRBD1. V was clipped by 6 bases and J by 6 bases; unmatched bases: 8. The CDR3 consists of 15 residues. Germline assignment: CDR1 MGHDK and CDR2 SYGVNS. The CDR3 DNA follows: TGTGCCAGCAGCCGCGGGACAGGGGGTAAGGATACGCAGTATTTT. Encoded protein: CASSRGTGGKDTQYF.

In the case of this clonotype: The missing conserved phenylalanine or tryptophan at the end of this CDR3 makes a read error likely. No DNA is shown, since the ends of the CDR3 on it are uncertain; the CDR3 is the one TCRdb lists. Here the CDR3 reads CASSYNTETRI. The chain employs TRBV6-6 and TRBJ1-1. Per germline, CDR1 MNHNY and CDR2 SVGAGI (reference sequence). The CDR3 spans 11 amino acids, including both terminal residues.

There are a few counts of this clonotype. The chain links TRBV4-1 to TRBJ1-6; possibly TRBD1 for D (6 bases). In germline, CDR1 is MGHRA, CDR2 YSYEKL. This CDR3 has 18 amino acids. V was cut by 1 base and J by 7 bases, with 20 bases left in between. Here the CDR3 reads CASSQGRGATLWNSPLHF. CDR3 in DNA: TGCGCCAGCAGCCAAGGGCGGGGGGCGACCCTCTGGAATTCACCCCTCCACTTT.

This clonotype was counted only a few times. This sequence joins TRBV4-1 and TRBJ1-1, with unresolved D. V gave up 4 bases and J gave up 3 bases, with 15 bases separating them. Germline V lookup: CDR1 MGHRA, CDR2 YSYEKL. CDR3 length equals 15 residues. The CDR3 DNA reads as TGCGCCAGCAGCCGAGGACTCCTGCGGGACACTGAAGCTTTCTTT. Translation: CASSRGLLRDTEAFF.

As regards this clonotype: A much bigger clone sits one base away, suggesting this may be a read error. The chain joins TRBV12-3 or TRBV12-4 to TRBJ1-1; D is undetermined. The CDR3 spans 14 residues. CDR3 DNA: TGTGCCAACAGTTTGCTGGCAGGCAACACTGAAGCTTTCTTT. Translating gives CANSLLAGNTEAFF.

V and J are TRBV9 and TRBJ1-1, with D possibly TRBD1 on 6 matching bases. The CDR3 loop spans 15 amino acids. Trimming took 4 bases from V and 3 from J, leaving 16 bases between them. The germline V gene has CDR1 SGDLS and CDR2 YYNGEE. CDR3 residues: CASSPRVRGDTEAFF. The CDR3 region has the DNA TGTGCCAGCAGCCCCCGGGTTAGGGGGGACACTGAAGCTTTCTTT.

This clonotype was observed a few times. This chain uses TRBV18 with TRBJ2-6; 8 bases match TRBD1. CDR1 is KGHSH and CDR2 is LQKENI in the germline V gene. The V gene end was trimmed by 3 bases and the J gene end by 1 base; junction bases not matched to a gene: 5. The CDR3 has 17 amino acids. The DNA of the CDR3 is TGTGCCAGCTCACCGGGACAGGCAAATTCTGGGGCCAACGTCCTGACTTTC. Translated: CASSPGQANSGANVLTF.

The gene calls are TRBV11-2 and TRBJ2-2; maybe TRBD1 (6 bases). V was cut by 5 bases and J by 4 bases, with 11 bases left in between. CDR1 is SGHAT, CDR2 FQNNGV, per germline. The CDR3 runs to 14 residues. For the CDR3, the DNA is TGTGCCAGCAGCCAAACAGGGTTCACCGGGGAGCTGTTTTTT. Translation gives CASSQTGFTGELFF.

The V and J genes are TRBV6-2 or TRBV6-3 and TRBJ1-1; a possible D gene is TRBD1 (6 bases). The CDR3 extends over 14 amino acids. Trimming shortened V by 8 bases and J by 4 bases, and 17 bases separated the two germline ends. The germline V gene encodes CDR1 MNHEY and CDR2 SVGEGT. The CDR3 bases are TGTGCCAGCCGCTCAGGGGTCCCAGGCACTGAAGCTTTCTTT. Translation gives CASRSGVPGTEAFF.

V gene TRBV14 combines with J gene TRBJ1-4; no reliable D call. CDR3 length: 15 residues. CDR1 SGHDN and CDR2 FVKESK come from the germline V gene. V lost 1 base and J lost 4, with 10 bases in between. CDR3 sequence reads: CASSQAAGVNEKLFF. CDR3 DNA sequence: TGTGCCAGCAGCCAAGCGGCGGGAGTTAATGAAAAACTGTTTTTT.

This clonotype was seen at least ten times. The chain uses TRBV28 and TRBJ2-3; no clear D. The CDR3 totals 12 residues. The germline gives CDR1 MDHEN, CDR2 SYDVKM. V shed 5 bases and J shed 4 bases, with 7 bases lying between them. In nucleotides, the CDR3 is TGTGCCAGCAGTCAAACAGCAGATACGCAGTATTTT. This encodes CASSQTADTQYF.

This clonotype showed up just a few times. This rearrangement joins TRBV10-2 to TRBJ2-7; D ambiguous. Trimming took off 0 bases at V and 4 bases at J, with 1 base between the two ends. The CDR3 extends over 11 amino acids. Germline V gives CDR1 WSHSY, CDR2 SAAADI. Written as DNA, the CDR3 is TGCGCCAGCAGTGAGTCGTACGAGCAGTACTTC. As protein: CASSESYEQYF.

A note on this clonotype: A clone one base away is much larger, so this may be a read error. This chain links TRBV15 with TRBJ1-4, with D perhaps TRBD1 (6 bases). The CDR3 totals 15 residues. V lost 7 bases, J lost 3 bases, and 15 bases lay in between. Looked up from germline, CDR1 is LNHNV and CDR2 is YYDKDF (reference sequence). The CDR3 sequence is CATTIPGASNEKLFF. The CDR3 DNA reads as TGTGCCACCACCATACCAGGGGCATCTAATGAAAAACTGTTTTTT. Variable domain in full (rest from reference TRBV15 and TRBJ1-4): DAMVIQNPRYQVTQFGKPVTLSCSQTLNHNVMYWYQQKSSQAPKLLFHYYDKDFNNEADTPDNFQSRRPNTSFCFLDIRSPGLGDTAMYLCATTIPGASNEKLFFGSGTQLSVL.

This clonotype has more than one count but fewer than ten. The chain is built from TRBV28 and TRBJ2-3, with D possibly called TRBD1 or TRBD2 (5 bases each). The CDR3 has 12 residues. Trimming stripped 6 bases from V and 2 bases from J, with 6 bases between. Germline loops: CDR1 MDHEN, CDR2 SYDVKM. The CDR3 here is CASSGTTDTQYF. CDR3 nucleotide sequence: TGTGCCAGCAGCGGGACCACAGATACGCAGTATTTT. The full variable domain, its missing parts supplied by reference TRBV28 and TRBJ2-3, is DVKVTQSSRYLVKRTGEKVFLECVQDMDHENMFWYRQDPGLGLRLIYFSYDVKMKEKGDIPEGYSVSREKKERFSLILESASTNQTSMYLCASSGTTDTQYFGPGTRLTVL.

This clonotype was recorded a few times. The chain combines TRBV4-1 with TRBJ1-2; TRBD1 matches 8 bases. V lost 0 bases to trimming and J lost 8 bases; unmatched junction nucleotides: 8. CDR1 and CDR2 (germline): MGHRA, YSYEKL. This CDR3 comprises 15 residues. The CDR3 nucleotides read TGCGCCAGCAGCCAAGATGACAGGGGAACGGAAGGCTACACCTTC. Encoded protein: CASSQDDRGTEGYTF.

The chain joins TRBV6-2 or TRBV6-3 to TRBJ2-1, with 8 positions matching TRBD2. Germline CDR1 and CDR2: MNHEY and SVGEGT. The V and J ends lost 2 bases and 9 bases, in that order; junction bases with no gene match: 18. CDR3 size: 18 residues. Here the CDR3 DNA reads TGTGCCAGCAGTTACCCAACTAGCGGTGCTTCTAGAGGTAGTGAGCAGTTCTTC. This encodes CASSYPTSGASRGSEQFF.